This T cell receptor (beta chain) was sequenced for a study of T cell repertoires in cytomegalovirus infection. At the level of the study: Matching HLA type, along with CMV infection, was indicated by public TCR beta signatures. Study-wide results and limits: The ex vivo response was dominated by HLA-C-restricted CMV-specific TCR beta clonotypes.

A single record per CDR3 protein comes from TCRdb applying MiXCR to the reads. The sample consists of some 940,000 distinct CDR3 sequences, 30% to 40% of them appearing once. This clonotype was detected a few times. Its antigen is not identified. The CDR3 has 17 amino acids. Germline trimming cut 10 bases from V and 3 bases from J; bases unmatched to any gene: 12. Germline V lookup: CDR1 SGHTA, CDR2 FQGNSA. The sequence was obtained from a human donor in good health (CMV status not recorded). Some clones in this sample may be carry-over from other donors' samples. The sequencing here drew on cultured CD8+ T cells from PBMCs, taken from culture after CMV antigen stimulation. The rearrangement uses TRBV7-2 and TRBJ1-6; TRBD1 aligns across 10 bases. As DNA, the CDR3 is TGTGCCACCGAGTCGTGGGACAGGGGACACTATAATTCACCCCTCCACTTT. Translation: CATESWDRGHYNSPLHF.